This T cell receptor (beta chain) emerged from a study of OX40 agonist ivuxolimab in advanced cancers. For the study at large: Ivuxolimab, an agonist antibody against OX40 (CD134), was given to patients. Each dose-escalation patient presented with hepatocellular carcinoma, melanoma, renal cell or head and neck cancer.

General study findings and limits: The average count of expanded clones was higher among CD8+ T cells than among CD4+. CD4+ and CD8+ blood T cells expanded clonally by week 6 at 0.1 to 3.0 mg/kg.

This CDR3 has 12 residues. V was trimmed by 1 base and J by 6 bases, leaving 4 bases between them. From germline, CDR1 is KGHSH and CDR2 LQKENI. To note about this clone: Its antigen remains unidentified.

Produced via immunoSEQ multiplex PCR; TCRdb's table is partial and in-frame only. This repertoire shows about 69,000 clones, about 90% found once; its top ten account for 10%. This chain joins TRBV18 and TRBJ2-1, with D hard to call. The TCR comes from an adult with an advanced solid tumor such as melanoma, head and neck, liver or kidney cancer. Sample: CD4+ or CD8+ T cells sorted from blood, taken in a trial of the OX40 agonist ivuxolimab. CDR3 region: CASSPRFNEQFF. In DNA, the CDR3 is TGTGCCAGCTCACCACGCTTCAATGAGCAGTTCTTC.